One and the same sample provided the 6 T cell receptor beta chains below, sequenced in a study of shared clonotypes between healthy human individuals. Sequencing was performed with immunoSEQ multiplex PCR; in TCRdb, only in-frame clones are kept and a portion is missing. In the table there are around 1.4 million clones, around 98.5% of which are singletons. The sequenced material came from naive CD4+ T cells sorted from blood. The subset was: CD45RA+ positively selected. The receptors were sampled from a man in his thirties or forties in good health.

V and J are TRBV7-2 and TRBJ2-7, with D perhaps matching TRBD2 (5 bases). The V end lost 5 bases, the J end lost 3 bases, and 17 bases lay between the germline ends. The CDR3 is made up of 15 amino acids. Germline CDR1 and CDR2: SGHTA and FQGNSA. CDR3 residues: CASSRKRENFYEQYF. The CDR3 DNA is TGTGCCAGCAGCCGTAAAAGGGAGAACTTCTACGAGCAGTACTTC.

The chain links TRBV11-1 to TRBJ2-7; D ambiguous. CDR3 size: 12 residues. The V end was cut by 1 base, the J end by 3 bases, with 4 bases between. Germline-derived CDR1 and CDR2 are SGHAT and FQDESV (reference sequence). CDR3 sequence (DNA): TGTGCCAGCAGCTTAGGAGTCTACGAGCAGTACTTC. Translation gives CASSLGVYEQYF.

For this clone: Within the sample, other DNA sequences also encode this same CDR3. The chain couples TRBV18 to TRBJ2-7; maybe TRBD2 (6 bases). This CDR3 region has 14 residues. Trimming cost V 3 bases and J 2 bases, with 11 bases left between them. CDR1 is KGHSH, CDR2 LQKENI, per germline. This CDR3 is CASSPPGLPYEQYF. CDR3 coding DNA: TGTGCCAGCTCACCCCCGGGACTTCCCTACGAGCAGTACTTC.

The chain combines TRBV19 with TRBJ2-6; D not certain. The CDR3 has 13 amino acids. Per germline, CDR1 LNHDA and CDR2 SQIVND (reference sequence). V shed 6 bases and J shed 2 bases, with 5 bases lying between them. The CDR3 sequence: CASSRAGANVLTF. For the CDR3, the DNA is TGTGCCAGTAGCAGAGCTGGGGCCAACGTCCTGACTTTC.

The chain recombines TRBV5-1 with TRBJ2-5; a possible D gene is TRBD1 (5 bases). The CDR3 length is 15 residues. Germline CDR1 and CDR2: SGHRS and YFSETQ. V was clipped by 2 bases and J by 5 bases, with 16 bases between them. The CDR3 sequence is CASSFEAQGIETQYF. CDR3 DNA: TGCGCCAGCAGCTTTGAGGCCCAGGGAATCGAGACCCAGTACTTC.

The chain combines TRBV5-6 with TRBJ1-5, with 10 positions matching TRBD1. Germline lookup yields CDR1 SGHDT and CDR2 YYEEEE. The CDR3 has 17 amino acids. Losses at the gene ends were 4 bases for V and 4 bases for J; bases not matched to a gene: 11. CDR3 amino acids: CASSTTGTGVWNQPQHF. The CDR3 bases are TGTGCCAGCAGCACCACCGGGACAGGGGTGTGGAATCAGCCCCAGCATTTT.